The rows below give T cell receptor beta chains drawn from one sample of a study of blood T cell repertoires in COVID-19. Profiled with immunoSEQ multiplex PCR; TCRdb holds only in-frame clones, not every one. Found here are 200,000 or so clones, about 90% of them singletons; the top ten hold less than 3.5%. The sample consisted of peripheral blood. These receptors came from a man aged 25 to 40 with COVID-19, enrolled during active disease. Both conserved end residues are part of each CDR3. D genes are given only for firm matches. Size is stated for part of the rows, as once, few or many counts, or as a class when the clone is expanded.

clone_size j_call d_call v_call cdr3_nt cdr3_aa
. TRBJ2-3 TRBD2 TRBV7-3 TGTGCCAGCAGCCTGGGGAGCGGGGGGTTCCAAGATACGCAGTATTTT CASSLGSGGFQDTQYF
. TRBJ1-2 . TRBV28 TGTGCCAGCAGTTTCACAGGGTTAAGCTATGGCTACACCTTC CASSFTGLSYGYTF
. TRBJ1-1 TRBD1 TRBV6-5 TGTGCCAGCAGTCCAGGGGGATTGAACACTGAAGCTTTCTTT CASSPGGLNTEAFF
. TRBJ1-2 TRBD1 TRBV6-5 TGTGCCAGCAGAACAGGGGGCGCGGATGGCTACACCTTC CASRTGGADGYTF
. TRBJ2-1 TRBD2 TRBV11-2 TGTGCCAGCAGCCCCACCATTGGGGGGGATGAGCAGTTCTTC CASSPTIGGDEQFF
. TRBJ1-6 TRBD1 TRBV3-1/TRBV3-2 TGTGCCAGCAGCCAACCCTGGGCGACAGGGATAAATTCACCCCTCCACTTT CASSQPWATGINSPLHF
. TRBJ1-2 . TRBV24-1 TGTGCCACCAGTGATCCCTACTATGGCTACACCTTC CATSDPYYGYTF
. TRBJ1-2 . TRBV6-5 TGTGCCAGCAGTTACCAACAGGCGGGGGGCAACTATGGCTACACCTTC CASSYQQAGGNYGYTF
. TRBJ1-2 TRBD1 TRBV11-2 TGTGCCAGCAGCTCTAAGGGGGCCTTCTATGGCTACACCTTC CASSSKGAFYGYTF
. TRBJ2-2 TRBD1 TRBV6-1 TGTGCCAGCAGTGAGGACAGGGGGCAGCACGGGGAGCTGTTTTTT CASSEDRGQHGELFF
. TRBJ2-2 TRBD1 TRBV15 TGTGCCACCAGCAGATTCCGACAGGGGGCGGTCGGGGAGCTGTTTTTT CATSRFRQGAVGELFF
. TRBJ1-1 . TRBV4-2 TGTGCCAGCTCCGACAACGATCTCAGTACTGAAGCTTTCTTT CASSDNDLSTEAFF
. TRBJ2-3 TRBD2 TRBV28 TGTGCCAGCAGTTTTGGTCCAAGTTACCTAGCGGGAGGTAGATGGGATACGCAGTATTTT CASSFGPSYLAGGRWDTQYF
few TRBJ1-1 TRBD1 TRBV7-2 TGTGCCAGCAGCCCACGGACAGGGGGCGCCCAAGGCGTAGCTTTCTTT CASSPRTGGAQGVAFF
once TRBJ1-1 . TRBV5-6 TGTGCCAGCAGCTTGGACAGGCGCAACACTGAAGCTTTCTTT CASSLDRRNTEAFF
. TRBJ2-3 TRBD2 TRBV6-5 TGTGCCAGCAGTTACTCGGGACTAGCGGACACAGATACGCAGTATTTT CASSYSGLADTDTQYF
once TRBJ1-2 . TRBV28 TGTGCCAGCAGTGGCCAGATCAGCGGGGGCTACACCTTC CASSGQISGGYTF
. TRBJ1-1 TRBD1 TRBV7-9 TGTGCCAGCAGCTTAGGACAGGGGAACACTGAAGCTTTCTTT CASSLGQGNTEAFF
. TRBJ1-2 TRBD1 TRBV12-5 TGTGCTAGTGGTCGACAGGGACAGGGAAGGTCTAGGACCTTC CASGRQGQGRSRTF
. TRBJ1-5 . TRBV27 TGTGCCAGCAGTCCCCGGACAGAAAATCAGCCCCAGCATTTT CASSPRTENQPQHF
. TRBJ1-1 . TRBV9 TGTGCCAGCAGCGTAGTGGCGGGGGGGAATACTGAAGCTTTCTTT CASSVVAGGNTEAFF
once TRBJ1-1 TRBD1 TRBV4-2 TGTGCCAGCAGCTCCGAGGGTCAGGGGGCAAACACTGAAGCTTTCTTT CASSSEGQGANTEAFF
. TRBJ1-5 . TRBV2 TGTGCCAGCAGTATGCAGGGGTTTGACAACCAGCCCCAGCATTTT CASSMQGFDNQPQHF
. TRBJ2-1 . TRBV7-9 TGTGCCAGCAGCTTAGGGGGCATACAATTCAATGAGCAGTTCTTC CASSLGGIQFNEQFF
. TRBJ2-1 TRBD2 TRBV15 TGTGCCACCAGCAGAAGCGGACTAGCGGGAAATCTTTACAATGAGCAGTTCTTC CATSRSGLAGNLYNEQFF
few TRBJ2-7 . TRBV4-1 TGCGCCAGCAGCCAAGACAGGGGATCCTACGAGCAGTACTTC CASSQDRGSYEQYF
. TRBJ2-1 TRBD1 TRBV5-1 TGCGCCAGCAGCTCACTCAGGGGGCGATTCTACAATGAGCAGTTCTTC CASSSLRGRFYNEQFF
. TRBJ2-5 . TRBV7-2 TGTGCCAGCAGCTTATACAGAAAAGAGACCCAGTACTTC CASSLYRKETQYF
. TRBJ1-1 TRBD1 TRBV27 TGTGCCAGCACCGCCTTACAGGGGAAAGCTTTCTTT CASTALQGKAFF
. TRBJ2-1 . TRBV28 TGTGCCAGCAGTGCACGACAGGATAACACTTACAATGAGCAGTTCTTC CASSARQDNTYNEQFF
once TRBJ1-1 . TRBV7-7 TGTGCCAGCGCCCGTTATCCCGGGGACACTGAAGCTTTCTTT CASARYPGDTEAFF
. TRBJ1-4 TRBD1 TRBV5-1 TGCGCCAGCAGCCCGACAGGGGGCTCTAGGGAAAAACTGTTTTTT CASSPTGGSREKLFF
once TRBJ1-6 TRBD1 TRBV9 TGTGCCAGCAGCGTAGAGGACAGGGGGAGGCCCAATTCACCCCTCCACTTT CASSVEDRGRPNSPLHF
. TRBJ1-2 TRBD1 TRBV2 TGTGCCAGTGTCGTAGAGGGGGCCCACTATGGCTACACCTTC CASVVEGAHYGYTF
once TRBJ2-2 . TRBV4-2 TGTGCCAGCAGCGACGGACAGTGGACGAACACCGGGGAGCTGTTTTTT CASSDGQWTNTGELFF
. TRBJ2-1 TRBD2 TRBV19 TGTGCCAGTAGTTCTAGGACTAGCGGGACTAGGGGCTCCTACAATGAGCAGTTCTTC CASSSRTSGTRGSYNEQFF
. TRBJ2-3 TRBD2 TRBV6-2/TRBV6-3 TGTGCCAGCAGTTACTCGAAAGCGGGAGGGGTGGTCACAGATACGCAGTATTTT CASSYSKAGGVVTDTQYF
. TRBJ1-3 TRBD1 TRBV7-8 TGTGCCAGCAGCGTCACGGGACAGGGCACAGGAAACACCATATATTTT CASSVTGQGTGNTIYF
. TRBJ2-5 . TRBV18 TGTGCCAGCACGTTGGACAGACAAGAGACCCAGTACTTC CASTLDRQETQYF
. TRBJ2-2 TRBD1 TRBV28 TGTGCCTGCCTCCGGACAGGGGCGACCGGGGAGCTGTTTTTT CACLRTGATGELFF
once TRBJ1-4 TRBD1 TRBV28 TGTGCCAGTAACCGGGACAGGGGAAGGCAAAAACTGTTTTTT CASNRDRGRQKLFF
. TRBJ2-7 . TRBV30 TGTGCCTGGAGACCCCCAGGTCCTTCCTACGAGCAGTACTTC CAWRPPGPSYEQYF
. TRBJ2-1 . TRBV4-1 TGCGCCAGCAGCCATCGAACCGGGGACAATGAGCAGTTCTTC CASSHRTGDNEQFF
. TRBJ1-1 . TRBV9 TGTGCCAGCAGCGGCGCAGGGGACAACGTTTGGAACACTGAAGCTTTCTTT CASSGAGDNVWNTEAFF
. TRBJ2-7 TRBD2 TRBV28 TGTGCCAGCAGACCTCAAGCGGGAGTGTACGAGCAGTACTTC CASRPQAGVYEQYF
. TRBJ1-2 . TRBV9 TGTGCCAGCAGCGCCGCTAACTATGGCTACACCTTC CASSAANYGYTF
. TRBJ2-3 . TRBV27 TGTGCCAGCAGACCAGGCACAGATACGCAGTATTTT CASRPGTDTQYF
. TRBJ2-1 TRBD1 TRBV7-9 TGTGCCAGCAGCTTTCAACAGGGACAGTACAATGAGCAGTTCTTC CASSFQQGQYNEQFF
. TRBJ1-5 TRBD1 TRBV2 TGTGCCAGCAGTTTAGGACAGGGGGACAGGCCCCAGCATTTT CASSLGQGDRPQHF
. TRBJ2-1 TRBD2 TRBV2 TGTGCCAGCAGAGTCGGAATAGCGGGGCCATTAAGTCGCTACAATGAGCAGTTCTTC CASRVGIAGPLSRYNEQFF
once TRBJ1-4 . TRBV28 TGTGCCAGCAGTTTTCAGGGAAGTGTTAATGAAAAACTGTTTTTT CASSFQGSVNEKLFF
. TRBJ2-3 . TRBV4-2 TGTGCCAGCAGCCCATATGGGGCGGAAACAGATACGCAGTATTTT CASSPYGAETDTQYF
. TRBJ2-2 TRBD2 TRBV7-7 TGTGCCAGCAGCGGGTGGACTAGCGGGAGGGGCACCGGGGAGCTGTTTTTT CASSGWTSGRGTGELFF
. TRBJ1-1 . TRBV15 TGTGCCACCAGCAGAGGGGAGGGGTACACTGAAGCTTTCTTT CATSRGEGYTEAFF
. TRBJ2-1 . TRBV5-5 TGTGCCAGCAGCTTAGTCCTGAGCTCCTACAATGAGCAGTTCTTC CASSLVLSSYNEQFF